This TCR beta chain was obtained from a study of cytomegalovirus exposure and HLA in healthy donors. Overall study results and limits: Previous analysis showed most TCR beta V segments were productive about 87% or about 30% of the time. Later, an analysis found that common viral pathogens appeared to be linked with several of the most significant clusters.

The CDR3 runs to 15 residues. Germline CDR1 SEHNR, CDR2 FQNEAQ (reference sequence). Trimming shortened V by 5 bases and J by 1 base, and 14 bases separated the two germline ends. PCR involved 60 Vbeta and 13 Jbeta primers. In the authors' methods: A follow-up analysis tallied 60 million to 85 million unique TCR beta chains, roughly 11 million shared. Some clones are missing from TCRdb's copy, which holds only in-frame ones; the method was immunoSEQ multiplex PCR. V and J calls and clone size follow that table, whereas D and trimming were derived from the DNA. The ten most abundant clones cover 3% to 4% of a sample with 70,000 to 90,000 clones. Healthy bone marrow donors supplied every sample. A remark on this clone: Its specificity is not known.

The V call is TRBV7-9, the J call TRBJ1-2; D not resolved. The TCR comes from a young man in good health and CMV-seropositive. Sequenced sample: PBMCs. The DNA of the CDR3 is TGTGCCAGCAGCCAAACAGCTAACCTTAACTATGGCTACACCTTC. Translating gives CASSQTANLNYGYTF.